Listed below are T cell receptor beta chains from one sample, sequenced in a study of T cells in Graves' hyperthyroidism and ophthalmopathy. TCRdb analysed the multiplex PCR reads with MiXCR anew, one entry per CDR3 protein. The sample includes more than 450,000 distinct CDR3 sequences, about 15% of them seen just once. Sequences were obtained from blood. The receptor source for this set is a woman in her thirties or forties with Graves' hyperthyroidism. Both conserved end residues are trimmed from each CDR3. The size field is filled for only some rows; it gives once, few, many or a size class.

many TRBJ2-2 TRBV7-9 ASSHHRTGRKTGELF
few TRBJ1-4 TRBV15 ATSRKRDRSEKLF
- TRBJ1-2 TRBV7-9 ASSLIFGGDADGYT
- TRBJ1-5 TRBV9 ASSFAGTSNQPQH
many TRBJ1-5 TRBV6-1 ASSEAGQGYGQPQH
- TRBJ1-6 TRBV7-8 ASSLGERSPLH
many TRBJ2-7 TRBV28 ASSTLPGTGGPEQY
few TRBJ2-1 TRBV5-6 ASTSGQSSYNEQF
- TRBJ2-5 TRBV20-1 SARVTQETQY
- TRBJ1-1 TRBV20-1 SARERDTEAF
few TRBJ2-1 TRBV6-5 ASSYSGREQF
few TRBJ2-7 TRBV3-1 ASSFGRADYEQY
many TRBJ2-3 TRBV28 ASSVGGVDTQY
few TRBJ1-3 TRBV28 ASSFPGQGNTIY
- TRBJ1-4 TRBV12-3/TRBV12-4 ASSLAPRAPNEKLF
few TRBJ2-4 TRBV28 ASRTVSLSKNIQY
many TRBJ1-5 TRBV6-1 ASRRLTVGQPQH
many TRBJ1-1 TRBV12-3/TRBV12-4 ASSPGRGGMNTEAF
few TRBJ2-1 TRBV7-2 ASSLWREEDEQF
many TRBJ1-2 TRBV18 ASSPLWESYGYT
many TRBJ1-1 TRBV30 AWRGRMNTEAF
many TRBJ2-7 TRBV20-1 SARLAGSYEQY
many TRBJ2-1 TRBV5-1 ASTLAGAYNEQF
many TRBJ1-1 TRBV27 ASSLFGLLEAF
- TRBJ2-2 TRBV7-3 ASSLTTGSTGELF
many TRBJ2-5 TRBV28 ASSSSGEKETQY
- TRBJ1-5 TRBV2 ASTSTGPNQPQH
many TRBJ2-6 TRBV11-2 ASSSIQGKTGANVLT
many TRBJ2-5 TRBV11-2 ASSLGAGGGQETQY